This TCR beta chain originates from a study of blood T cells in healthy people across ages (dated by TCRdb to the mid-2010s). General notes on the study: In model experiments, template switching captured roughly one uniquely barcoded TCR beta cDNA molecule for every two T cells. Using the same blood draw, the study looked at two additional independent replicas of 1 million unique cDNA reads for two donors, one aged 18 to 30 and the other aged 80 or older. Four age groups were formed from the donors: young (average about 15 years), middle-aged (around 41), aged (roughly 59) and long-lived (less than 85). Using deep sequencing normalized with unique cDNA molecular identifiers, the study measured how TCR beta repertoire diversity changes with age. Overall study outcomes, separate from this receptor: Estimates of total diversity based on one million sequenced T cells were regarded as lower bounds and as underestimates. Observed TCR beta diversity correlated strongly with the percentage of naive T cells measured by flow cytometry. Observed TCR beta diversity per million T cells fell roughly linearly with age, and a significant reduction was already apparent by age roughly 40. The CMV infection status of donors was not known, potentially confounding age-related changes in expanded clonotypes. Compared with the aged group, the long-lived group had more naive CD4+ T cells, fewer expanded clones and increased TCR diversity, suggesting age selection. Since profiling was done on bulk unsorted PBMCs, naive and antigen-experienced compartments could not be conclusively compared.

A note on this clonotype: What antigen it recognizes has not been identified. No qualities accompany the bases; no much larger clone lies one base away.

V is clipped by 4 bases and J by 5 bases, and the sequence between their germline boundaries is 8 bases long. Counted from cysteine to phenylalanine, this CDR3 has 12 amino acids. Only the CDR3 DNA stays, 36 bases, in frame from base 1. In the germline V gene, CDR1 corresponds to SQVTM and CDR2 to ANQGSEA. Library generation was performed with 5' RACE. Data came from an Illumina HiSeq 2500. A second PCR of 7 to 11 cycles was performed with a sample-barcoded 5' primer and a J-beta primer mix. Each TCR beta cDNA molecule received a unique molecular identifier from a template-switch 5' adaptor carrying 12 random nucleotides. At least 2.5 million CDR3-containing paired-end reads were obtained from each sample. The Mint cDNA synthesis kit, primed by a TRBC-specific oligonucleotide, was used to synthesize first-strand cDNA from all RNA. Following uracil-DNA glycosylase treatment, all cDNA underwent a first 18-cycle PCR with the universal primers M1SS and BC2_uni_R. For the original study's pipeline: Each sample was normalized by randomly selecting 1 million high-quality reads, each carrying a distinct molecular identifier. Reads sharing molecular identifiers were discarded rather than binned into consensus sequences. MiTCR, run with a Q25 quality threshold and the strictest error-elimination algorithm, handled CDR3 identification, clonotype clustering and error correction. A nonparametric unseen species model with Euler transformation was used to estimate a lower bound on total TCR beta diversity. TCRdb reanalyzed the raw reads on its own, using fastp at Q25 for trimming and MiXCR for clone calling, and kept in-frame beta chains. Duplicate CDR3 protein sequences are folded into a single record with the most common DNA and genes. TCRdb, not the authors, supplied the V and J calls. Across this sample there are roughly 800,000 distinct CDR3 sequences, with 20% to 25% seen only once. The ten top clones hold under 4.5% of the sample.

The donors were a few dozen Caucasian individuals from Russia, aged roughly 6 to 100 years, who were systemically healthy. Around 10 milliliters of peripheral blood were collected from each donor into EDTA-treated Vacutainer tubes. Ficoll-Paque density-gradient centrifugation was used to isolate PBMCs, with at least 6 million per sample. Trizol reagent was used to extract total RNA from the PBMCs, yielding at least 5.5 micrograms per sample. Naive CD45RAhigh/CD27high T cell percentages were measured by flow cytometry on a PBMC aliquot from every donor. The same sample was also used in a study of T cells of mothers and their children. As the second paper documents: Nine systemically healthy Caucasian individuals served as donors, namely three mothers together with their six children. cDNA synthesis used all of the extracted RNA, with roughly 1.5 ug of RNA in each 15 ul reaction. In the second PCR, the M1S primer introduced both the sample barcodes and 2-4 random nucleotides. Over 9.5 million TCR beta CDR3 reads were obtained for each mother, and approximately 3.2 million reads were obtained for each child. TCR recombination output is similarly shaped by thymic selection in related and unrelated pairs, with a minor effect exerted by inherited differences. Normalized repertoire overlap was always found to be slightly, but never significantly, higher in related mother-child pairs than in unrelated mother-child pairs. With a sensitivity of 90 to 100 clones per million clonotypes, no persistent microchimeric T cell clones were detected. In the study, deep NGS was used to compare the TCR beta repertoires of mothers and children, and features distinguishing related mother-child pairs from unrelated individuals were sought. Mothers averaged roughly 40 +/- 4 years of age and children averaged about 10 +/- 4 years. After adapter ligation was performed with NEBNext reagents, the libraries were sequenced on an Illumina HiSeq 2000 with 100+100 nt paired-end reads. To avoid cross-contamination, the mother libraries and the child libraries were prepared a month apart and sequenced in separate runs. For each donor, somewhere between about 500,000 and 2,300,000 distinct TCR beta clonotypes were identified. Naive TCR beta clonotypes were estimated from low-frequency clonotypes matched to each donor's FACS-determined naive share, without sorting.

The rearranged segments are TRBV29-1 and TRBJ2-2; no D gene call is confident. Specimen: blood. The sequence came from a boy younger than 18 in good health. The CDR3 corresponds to CSVALRTGELFF. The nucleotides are TGCAGCGTTGCCCTCAGGACCGGGGAGCTGTTTTTT.